The next 20 T cell receptor beta chains were all read from a single sample in a study of blood T cell repertoires in COVID-19. Repertoires were generated with immunoSEQ multiplex PCR, while TCRdb's copy carries only in-frame clones and drops some. Of roughly 32,000 clones in the sample, roughly nine tenths were seen once. Material for sequencing was peripheral blood. The receptors stem from a man aged 55-75 years with acute or convalescent COVID-19.

This clone has a single count. This chain connects TRBV30 to TRBJ2-6, with a possible D match to TRBD1 (6 bases). The germline V gene has CDR1 GTSNPN and CDR2 SVGIG (reference sequence). The CDR3 totals 14 residues. V was pared by 7 bases and J by 0 bases, with 10 bases between. CDR3 in DNA: TGTGCCTCCTCCAGGGGCTCTGGGGCCAACGTCCTGACTTTC. Its translation: CASSRGSGANVLTF.

The chain has TRBV3-1 (or the pseudogene TRBV3-2) and TRBJ1-6, with 8 bases lining up with TRBD1. Unmatched junction bases numbered 5, after V lost 4 bases and J lost 9 bases. Germline V lookup: CDR1 LGHDT, CDR2 YNNKEL (reference sequence). CDR3 length: 14 amino acids. The CDR3 region is CASSRADRASPLHF. The CDR3 DNA follows: TGTGCCAGCAGCCGAGCGGACAGGGCTTCACCCCTCCACTTT.

J is TRBJ1-1 and V is TRBV10-2; D remains ambiguous. Trimming cost V 6 bases and J 2 bases, with 10 bases left between them. The CDR3 covers 13 residues. The germline gives CDR1 WSHSY, CDR2 SAAADI. The CDR3: CASRFEPNTEAFF. The CDR3 nucleotides read TGCGCCAGCAGGTTTGAGCCTAACACTGAAGCTTTCTTT.

This chain uses TRBV5-1 with TRBJ1-2; tentative D call: TRBD1 (6 bases). The germline V gene has CDR1 SGHRS and CDR2 YFSETQ. The CDR3 has 15 amino acids. Deletions cut 2 bases from V and 0 bases from J, with 11 bases between. CDR3 nucleotides: TGCGCCAGCAGCTTCGGACAGCTAGCTAACTATGGCTACACCTTC. It translates to CASSFGQLANYGYTF.

This chain joins TRBV7-9 and TRBJ2-5; maybe TRBD2 (6 bases). The CDR3 is made up of 13 amino acids. V was shortened by 6 bases and J by 5 bases, with 13 bases between the two germline ends. Germline values: CDR1 SEHNR, CDR2 FQNEAQ (reference sequence). The DNA of the CDR3 is TGTGCCAGCAGTCCACTAGCCCCCGAGACCCAGTACTTC. Protein sequence: CASSPLAPETQYF.

The V call is TRBV19, the J call TRBJ2-3; TRBD2 agrees at 10 bases. CDR3 length equals 15 residues. CDR1 LNHDA and CDR2 SQIVND come from the germline V gene (reference sequence). The trim removed 2 bases at V and 7 bases at J, leaving 6 bases unmatched. The CDR3, as DNA: TGTGCCAGTAGTATATCAGCGGGAGGGTTATATACGCAGTATTTT. Translation gives CASSISAGGLYTQYF.

The chain carries TRBV6-1 and TRBJ1-5; possibly TRBD1 for D (5 bases). There are 15 residues in the CDR3. The V and J ends lost 1 base and 2 bases respectively, with 9 bases between them. Looked up from germline, CDR1 is MNHNS and CDR2 is SASEGT. The CDR3 nucleotides read TGTGCCAGCAGTGAAGACAGGTCGCGCAATCAGCCCCAGCATTTT. Protein product: CASSEDRSRNQPQHF.

This clone was recorded only once. This chain uses TRBV10-3 with TRBJ1-5; a possible D gene is TRBD1 (6 bases). Trimming stripped 2 bases from V and 2 bases from J, with 10 bases between. Germline loops: CDR1 ENHRY, CDR2 SYGVKD. The CDR3 loop spans 15 amino acids. The CDR3 protein is CAISETGLGNQPQHF. Here the CDR3 DNA reads TGTGCCATCAGTGAGACAGGGTTGGGCAATCAGCCCCAGCATTTT.

V usage is TRBV5-1 and J usage is TRBJ2-2, with 10 bases lining up with TRBD2. Germline values: CDR1 SGHRS, CDR2 YFSETQ. The CDR3 runs 16 residues. V trimming: 3 bases; J trimming: 6 bases; junction bases outside the gene matches: 8. The CDR3 sequence: CASSSQAGGVAGELFF. The CDR3 region has the DNA TGCGCCAGCAGCTCACAAGCGGGAGGGGTGGCCGGGGAGCTGTTTTTT.

This clone turned up a few times. The rearrangement joins TRBV10-3 to TRBJ1-1; perhaps TRBD1 as D (5 bases). The CDR3 is 14 amino acids. Per germline, CDR1 ENHRY and CDR2 SYGVKD. V lost 8 bases and J 4 bases, leaving 17 bases between the germline ends. Here the CDR3 reads CAIRRGEQGTEAFF. The CDR3 nucleotides are TGTGCCATCCGGCGGGGGGAACAAGGCACTGAAGCTTTCTTT.

This clone has more than one count but fewer than ten. The chain is built from TRBV3-1 (or the pseudogene TRBV3-2) and TRBJ2-3; 8 bases line up with TRBD2. V dropped 4 bases and J dropped 2; count of bases not matched to a gene: 8. Germline CDR1 and CDR2: LGHDT and YNNKEL (reference sequence). CDR3 length equals 16 residues. This CDR3 is CASSLSGTIPTDTQYF. The CDR3 nucleotides are TGTGCCAGCAGCCTTAGCGGGACTATACCCACAGATACGCAGTATTTT.

The chain joins TRBV27 to TRBJ2-1; 7 bases are a match to TRBD2. This CDR3 contains 18 residues. Trimming took 1 base from V and 5 from J; bases not matched to a gene: 14. Germline CDR1 is MNHEY and CDR2 is SMNVEV (reference sequence). The CDR3 DNA sequence: TGTGCCAGCAGTTTATGGGCTAGCGCGGGAGATCCCCACAATGAGCAGTTCTTC. This encodes CASSLWASAGDPHNEQFF.

The CDR3: CASRSWTEAFF. The CDR3 bases are TGTGCCAGCAGGAGTTGGACTGAAGCTTTCTTT. This sequence joins TRBV12-3 or TRBV12-4 and TRBJ1-1; D remains unclear. The CDR3 length is 11 residues. V was clipped by 6 bases and J by 5 bases, with 7 bases between them.

This chain joins TRBV2 and TRBJ2-5; 7 nucleotides align to TRBD2. Trimming took 4 bases from V and 1 from J; bases not matched to a gene: 3. This CDR3 is built from 14 residues. Germline assignment: CDR1 SNHLY and CDR2 FYNNEI. The CDR3 DNA follows: TGTGCCAGCAGTGGAGCTAGCGGCCAAGAGACCCAGTACTTC. The encoded protein is CASSGASGQETQYF.

This chain links TRBV28 with TRBJ1-3; no firm D call. Germline CDR1 and CDR2: MDHEN and SYDVKM. This CDR3 is built from 13 residues. The ends were cut back, 10 bases at V and 4 bases at J, with 14 bases in the middle. CDR3 coding DNA: TGTGCCACCGCACTCCCTAGAGGAAACACCATATATTTT. The encoded protein is CATALPRGNTIYF.

The chain is built from TRBV27 and TRBJ1-5, with D perhaps TRBD1 (6 bases). The CDR3 runs to 14 residues. Trimming stripped 6 bases from V and 8 bases from J, with 17 bases between. Germline V gives CDR1 MNHEY, CDR2 SMNVEV (reference sequence). CDR3 residues: CASSPNRDMEPQHF. The CDR3 DNA reads TGTGCCAGCAGCCCTAACAGGGATATGGAGCCCCAGCATTTT.

V gene TRBV7-2 combines with J gene TRBJ1-4; TRBD1 matches 7 bases. Germline loops: CDR1 SGHTA, CDR2 FQGNSA. CDR3 length: 15 residues. V shed 5 bases and J 5 bases; nucleotides not matched to a gene: 8. CDR3 protein: CASSNRDSLNEKLFF. The DNA for the CDR3 is TGTGCCAGCAGCAACCGGGACAGTTTAAATGAAAAACTGTTTTTT.

The gene calls are TRBV27 and TRBJ2-2, with unresolved D. This CDR3 has 13 amino acids. The V and J ends lost 2 bases and 5 bases respectively, with 6 bases between them. Germline V lookup: CDR1 MNHEY, CDR2 SMNVEV (reference sequence). CDR3 nucleotides: TGTGCCAGCAGTTTAACGCGTACCGGGGAGCTGTTTTTT. Protein product: CASSLTRTGELFF.

CDR3 nucleotide sequence: TGTGCCAGCAGTGAAGCGGCCACCACCACCGGGGAGCTGTTTTTT. Translation: CASSEAATTTGELFF. The chain links TRBV6-1 to TRBJ2-2; D call uncertain. The V end was cut by 0 bases, the J end by 4 bases, with 9 bases between. CDR1 is MNHNS, CDR2 SASEGT, per germline. The CDR3 loop spans 15 amino acids.

The chain recombines TRBV3-1 (or the pseudogene TRBV3-2) with TRBJ1-4; perhaps TRBD1 as D (6 bases). Germline V CDR1 and CDR2: LGHDT, YNNKEL (reference sequence). With 7 bases removed from V and 6 bases from J, the gap between germline ends came to 12 bases. This CDR3 has 13 amino acids. In nucleotides, the CDR3 is TGTGCCAGCAAAACAGGGATAGATGAAAAACTGTTTTTT. This sequence encodes CASKTGIDEKLFF.